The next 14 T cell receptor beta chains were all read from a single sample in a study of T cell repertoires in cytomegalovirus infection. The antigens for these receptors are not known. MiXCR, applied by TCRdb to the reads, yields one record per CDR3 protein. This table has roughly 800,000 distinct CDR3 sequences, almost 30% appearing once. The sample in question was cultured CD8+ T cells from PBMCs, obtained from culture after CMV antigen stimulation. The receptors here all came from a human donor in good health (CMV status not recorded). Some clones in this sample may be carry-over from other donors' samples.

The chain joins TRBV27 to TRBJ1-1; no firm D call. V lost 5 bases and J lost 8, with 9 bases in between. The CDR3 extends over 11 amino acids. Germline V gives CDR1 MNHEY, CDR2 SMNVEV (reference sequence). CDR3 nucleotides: TGTGCCAGCAGTCGGATCCCAGAAGCTTTCTTT. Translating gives CASSRIPEAFF.

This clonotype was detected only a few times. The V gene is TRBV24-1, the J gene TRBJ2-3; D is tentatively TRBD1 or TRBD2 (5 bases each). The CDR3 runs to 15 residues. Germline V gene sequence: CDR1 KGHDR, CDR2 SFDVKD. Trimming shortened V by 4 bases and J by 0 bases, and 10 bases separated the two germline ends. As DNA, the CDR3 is TGTGCCACCAGTGACGGGACGGGGAGCACAGATACGCAGTATTTT. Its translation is CATSDGTGSTDTQYF.

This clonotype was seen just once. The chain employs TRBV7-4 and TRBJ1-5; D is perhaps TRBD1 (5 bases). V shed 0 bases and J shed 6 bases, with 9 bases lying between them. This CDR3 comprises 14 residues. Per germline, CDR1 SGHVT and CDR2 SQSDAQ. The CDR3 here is CASSLAGAAQPQHF. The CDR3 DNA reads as TGTGCCAGCAGCTTAGCCGGGGCCGCTCAGCCCCAGCATTTT. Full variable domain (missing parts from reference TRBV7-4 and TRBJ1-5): GAGVSQSPRYKVAKRGRDVALRCDSISGHVTLYWYRQTLGQGSEVLTYSQSDAQRDKSGRPSGRFSAERPERSVSTLKIQRTEQGDSAVYLCASSLAGAAQPQHFGDGTRLSIL.

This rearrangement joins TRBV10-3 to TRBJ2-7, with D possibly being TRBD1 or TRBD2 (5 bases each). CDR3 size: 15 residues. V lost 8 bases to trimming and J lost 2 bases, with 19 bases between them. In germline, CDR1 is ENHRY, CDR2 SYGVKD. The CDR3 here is CAIGDRNPNTYEQYF. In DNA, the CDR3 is TGTGCCATCGGGGACCGTAACCCGAATACCTACGAGCAGTACTTC.

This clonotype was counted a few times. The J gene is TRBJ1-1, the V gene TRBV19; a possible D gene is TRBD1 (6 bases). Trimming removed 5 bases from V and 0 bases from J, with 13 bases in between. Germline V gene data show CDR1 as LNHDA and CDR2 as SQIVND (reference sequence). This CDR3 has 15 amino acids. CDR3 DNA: TGTGCCAGTAGTCAGCGGGGGGGCATGAACACTGAAGCTTTCTTT. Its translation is CASSQRGGMNTEAFF.

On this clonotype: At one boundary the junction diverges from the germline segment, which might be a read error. CDR3 in DNA: TGTGTCAGCAGCCAAGGAAACTACGAGCAGTACTTC. Its translation is CVSSQGNYEQYF. The chain combines TRBV7-3 with TRBJ2-7, with D hard to call. Germline CDR1 SGHTA, CDR2 FQGTGA. CDR3 size: 12 residues.

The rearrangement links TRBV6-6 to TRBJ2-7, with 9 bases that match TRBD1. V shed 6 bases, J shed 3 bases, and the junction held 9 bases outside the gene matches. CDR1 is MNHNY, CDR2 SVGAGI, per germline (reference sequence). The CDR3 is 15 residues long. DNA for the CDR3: TGTGCCAGCAGAAGCCCCGGGACAGGGTACTACGAGCAGTACTTC. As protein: CASRSPGTGYYEQYF.

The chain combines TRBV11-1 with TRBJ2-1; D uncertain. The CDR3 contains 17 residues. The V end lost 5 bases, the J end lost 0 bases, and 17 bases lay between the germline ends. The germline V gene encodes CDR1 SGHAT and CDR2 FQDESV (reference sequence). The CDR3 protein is CASSPPDPWSSYNEQFF. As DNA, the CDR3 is TGTGCCAGCAGCCCCCCGGACCCTTGGAGCTCCTACAATGAGCAGTTCTTC.

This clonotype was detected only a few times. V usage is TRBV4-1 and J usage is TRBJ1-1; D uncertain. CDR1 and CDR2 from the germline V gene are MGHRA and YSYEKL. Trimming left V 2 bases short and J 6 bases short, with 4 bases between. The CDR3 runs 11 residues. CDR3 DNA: TGCGCCAGCAGCCAATACTCTGAAGCTTTCTTT. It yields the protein CASSQYSEAFF.

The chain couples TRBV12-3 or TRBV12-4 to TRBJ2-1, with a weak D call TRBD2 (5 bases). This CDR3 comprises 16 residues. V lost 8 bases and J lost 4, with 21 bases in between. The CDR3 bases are TGTGCCAGCCGCGGATTCTCCCGGGAAATTTACAATGAGCAGTTCTTC. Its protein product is CASRGFSREIYNEQFF.

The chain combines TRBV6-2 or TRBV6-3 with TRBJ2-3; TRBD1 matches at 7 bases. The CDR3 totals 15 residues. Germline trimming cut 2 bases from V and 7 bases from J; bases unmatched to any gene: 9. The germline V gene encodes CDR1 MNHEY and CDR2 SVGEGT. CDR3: CASSYRDREEYTQYF. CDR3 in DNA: TGTGCCAGCAGTTACCGGGACAGAGAAGAGTATACGCAGTATTTT.

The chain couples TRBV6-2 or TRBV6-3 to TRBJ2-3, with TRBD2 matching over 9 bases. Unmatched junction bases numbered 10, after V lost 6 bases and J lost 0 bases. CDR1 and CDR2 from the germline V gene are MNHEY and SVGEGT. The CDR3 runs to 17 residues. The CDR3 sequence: CASRPGTSSSSTDTQYF. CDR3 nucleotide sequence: TGTGCCAGCAGACCCGGGACTAGCTCTTCGAGCACAGATACGCAGTATTTT.

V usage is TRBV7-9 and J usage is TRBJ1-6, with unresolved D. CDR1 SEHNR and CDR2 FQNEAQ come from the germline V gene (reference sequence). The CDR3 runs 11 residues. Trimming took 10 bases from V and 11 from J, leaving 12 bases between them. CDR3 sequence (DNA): TGTGCCATTGGAATGGGCGCACCCCTCCACTTT. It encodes CAIGMGAPLHF.

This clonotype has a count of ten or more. The CDR3: CASSENPRGPYQETQYF. The CDR3 nucleotides are TGTGCCAGCAGTGAAAACCCCCGGGGGCCCTATCAAGAGACCCAGTACTTC. The chain is built from TRBV6-1 and TRBJ2-5, with D possibly being TRBD1 or TRBD2 (6 bases each). Per germline, CDR1 MNHNS and CDR2 SASEGT. CDR3 size: 17 residues. V lost 2 bases and J 2 bases, leaving 18 bases between the germline ends.